This entry lists 27 T cell receptor beta chains sequenced from one sample in a study of blood T cell repertoires in COVID-19. Method: immunoSEQ multiplex PCR; TCRdb's copy keeps in-frame clones and lacks some. The sample holds 200,000 to 250,000 clones, roughly 82% seen once. The sequencing input was peripheral blood. The receptors were gathered from a woman aged 35 to 49 who had recovered from COVID-19.

This clone was recorded many times. The chain carries TRBV12-3 or TRBV12-4 and TRBJ2-7; weak D call: TRBD2 (5 bases). Trimming took off 8 bases at V and 7 bases at J, with 18 bases between the two ends. This CDR3 has 13 amino acids. CDR3 in amino acids: CASQRSSGKEQYF. The DNA of the CDR3 is TGTGCCAGCCAGCGGTCGTCCGGTAAAGAGCAGTACTTC.

The rearrangement links TRBV25-1 to TRBJ1-1; D is uncertain. Trimming removed 7 bases at V and 3 bases at J, with 12 bases between. The CDR3 spans 13 residues. Per the germline V gene, CDR1 is MGHDK and CDR2 is SYGVNS. Here the CDR3 DNA reads TGTGCCAGCATGGAGGTCGGGTACACTGAAGCTTTCTTT. This codes for CASMEVGYTEAFF.

This clone turned up a few times. The CDR3 loop reads CASSLQPLARGNTEAFF. CDR3 nucleotides: TGTGCCAGCAGCTTACAACCGCTGGCCCGGGGGAACACTGAAGCTTTCTTT. The chain is built from TRBV7-3 and TRBJ1-1; no clear D. This CDR3 comprises 17 residues. Looked up from germline, CDR1 is SGHTA and CDR2 is FQGTGA. The V and J ends lost 2 bases and 1 base respectively, with 17 bases between them.

V gene TRBV2 combines with J gene TRBJ1-2; D gene ambiguous. This CDR3 has 15 amino acids. Germline values: CDR1 SNHLY, CDR2 FYNNEI. V was cut by 0 bases and J by 2 bases, with 10 bases left in between. This chain's CDR3 is CASSEAGLQNYGYTF. DNA for the CDR3: TGTGCCAGCAGTGAAGCAGGACTCCAGAACTATGGCTACACCTTC.

This clone was seen a single time. The chain uses TRBV28 and TRBJ1-1; D possibly corresponds to TRBD1 (5 bases). Germline CDR1 MDHEN, CDR2 SYDVKM. V was pared by 10 bases and J by 3 bases, with 18 bases between. The CDR3 runs 14 residues. The DNA for the CDR3 is TGTGCCATCGTTCCCTGGGGGGGATACACTGAAGCTTTCTTT. Its translation is CAIVPWGGYTEAFF.

J is TRBJ2-1 and V is TRBV5-1, with 7 bases lining up with TRBD1. The CDR3 has 12 amino acids. Germline V gene data show CDR1 as SGHRS and CDR2 as YFSETQ. J was trimmed by 8 bases and V by 4 bases; bases with no gene match: 3. DNA of the CDR3: TGCGCCAGCAGCCCCCAGGGGGATGAGCAGTTCTTC. Translated: CASSPQGDEQFF.

The genes are TRBV9 and TRBJ2-1; the D gene is possibly TRBD2 (7 bases). This CDR3 has 15 residues. Between the trimmed V and J ends, which lost 0 bases and 9 bases, there was a span of 16 bases. The germline V gene encodes CDR1 SGDLS and CDR2 YYNGEE. The CDR3 DNA sequence: TGTGCCAGCAGCGTAGGGCTCGGGGGAGGGGGTGAGCAGTTCTTC. It translates to CASSVGLGGGGEQFF.

This clone has only one observation. The chain uses TRBV30 and TRBJ1-1, with a weak D call TRBD1 (6 bases). There are 16 residues in the CDR3. Trimming took 4 bases from V and 1 from J, leaving 19 bases between them. Germline assignment: CDR1 GTSNPN and CDR2 SVGIG (reference sequence). CDR3 DNA: TGTGCCTGGATGTTTTCCGCAAGGGGGGGGAACACTGAAGCTTTCTTT. Its protein is CAWMFSARGGNTEAFF.

The chain uses TRBV19 and TRBJ1-1, with D maybe TRBD1 (5 bases). The V gene lost 5 bases and the J gene lost 2 bases, with 12 bases spanning the gap. CDR1 LNHDA and CDR2 SQIVND come from the germline V gene (reference sequence). The CDR3 spans 14 residues. This chain's CDR3 is CASSLGGPNTEAFF. CDR3 nucleotides: TGTGCCAGTAGTCTGGGGGGTCCAAACACTGAAGCTTTCTTT.

This clone was counted only a few times. The rearrangement uses TRBV2 and TRBJ1-5; 8 nucleotides match TRBD1. The CDR3 is 15 amino acids. The J segment lost 6 bases and the V segment lost 3 bases, leaving 7 bases of the junction unmatched. Germline V lookup: CDR1 SNHLY, CDR2 FYNNEI. The CDR3 nucleotides read TGTGCCAGCAGTGATCAAGGACAGGGAGGTCAGCCCCAGCATTTT. Protein product: CASSDQGQGGQPQHF.

The V call is TRBV27, the J call TRBJ1-1, with D possibly TRBD1 on 5 matching bases. Between the trimmed V and J ends, which lost 2 bases and 7 bases, there was a span of 17 bases. The CDR3 has 15 residues. Germline CDR1 reads MNHEY; CDR2 reads SMNVEV (reference sequence). This chain's CDR3 is CASSLHGGGEVEAFF. CDR3 DNA: TGTGCCAGCAGTTTACATGGGGGGGGTGAAGTTGAAGCTTTCTTT.

The genes are TRBV7-2 and TRBJ1-2; 9 bases map to TRBD1. The CDR3 sequence is 15 residues long. Germline CDR1 reads SGHTA; CDR2 reads FQGNSA. V lost 3 bases and J lost 0; bases outside the gene matches: 2. CDR3 residues: CASSLDRGANYGYTF. The CDR3 DNA is TGTGCCAGCAGCTTGGACAGGGGAGCTAACTATGGCTACACCTTC.

This chain's CDR3 is CASRSQDRMNTGELFF. CDR3 DNA sequence: TGTGCCAGCAGATCTCAGGACAGGATGAACACCGGGGAGCTGTTTTTT. The rearrangement links TRBV3-1 (or the pseudogene TRBV3-2) to TRBJ2-2, with 7 bases fitting TRBD1. CDR1 LGHDT and CDR2 YNNKEL come from the germline V gene (reference sequence). V dropped 6 bases and J dropped 1; count of bases not matched to a gene: 8. The CDR3 is 16 residues long.

This clone came up once. This sequence joins TRBV7-8 and TRBJ1-4, with D possibly matching TRBD1 (5 bases). Germline V gene data show CDR1 as SGHVS and CDR2 as FQNEAQ. Trimming removed 4 bases from V and 10 bases from J, with 19 bases in between. There are 15 residues in the CDR3. CDR3 region: CASSSLGGASGKLFF. The CDR3 DNA follows: TGTGCCAGCAGCTCGCTTGGAGGGGCGTCAGGAAAACTGTTTTTT.

This clone is a singleton in its sample. CDR3 sequence reads: CASSPPGSSYTQYF. The CDR3 nucleotides read TGTGCCAGCAGCCCACCTGGCTCCTCGTATACGCAGTATTTT. The gene calls are TRBV14 and TRBJ2-3; D remains unclear. The germline V and J ends were trimmed by 4 bases and 7 bases, with 15 bases remaining between them. The germline gives CDR1 SGHDN, CDR2 FVKESK. The CDR3 has 14 residues.

This clone was observed once. V usage is TRBV7-2 and J usage is TRBJ2-5; D not resolved. V was trimmed by 1 base and J by 4 bases, leaving 7 bases between them. This CDR3 has 13 residues. Per the germline V gene, CDR1 is SGHTA and CDR2 is FQGNSA. Here the CDR3 reads CASSLGQRETQYF. The CDR3 nucleotides read TGTGCCAGCAGCTTAGGTCAGCGAGAGACCCAGTACTTC.

This clone was detected a few times. A much larger clone sits a single nucleotide away, making a read error possible. Other DNA sequences in the same sample also yield this CDR3. The chain recombines TRBV9 with TRBJ2-7; D gene uncertain. V shed 3 bases and J shed 3 bases, with 10 bases lying between them. The CDR3 length is 13 residues. Germline V lookup: CDR1 SGDLS, CDR2 YYNGEE. This CDR3 reads CASSDPTGYEQYF. The CDR3 DNA follows: TGTGCCAGCAGCGACCCGACGGGCTACGAGCAGTACTTC.

The CDR3 DNA is TGTGCCAGCAGCCCGTTCGATGACAGGGAATATGGCTACACCTTC. Its protein product is CASSPFDDREYGYTF. J is TRBJ1-2 and V is TRBV11-3; 7 positions match TRBD1. Germline loops: CDR1 SGHNT, CDR2 YENEEA. This CDR3 spans 15 amino acids. Trimming at V came to 5 bases and at J to 5 bases, leaving 11 bases not matched to a gene. The entire variable domain, with the rest obtained from reference TRBV11-3 and TRBJ1-2, is as follows: EAGVVQSPRYKIIEKKQPVAFWCNPISGHNTLYWYLQNLGQGPELLIRYENEEAVDDSQLPKDRFSAERLKGVDSTLKIQPAELGDSAVYLCASSPFDDREYGYTFGSGTRLTVV.

The chain has TRBV19 and TRBJ1-5; possibly TRBD1 for D (5 bases). CDR3 length: 14 amino acids. Looked up from germline, CDR1 is LNHDA and CDR2 is SQIVND (reference sequence). V gave up 6 bases and J gave up 7 bases, with 16 bases separating them. CDR3 nucleotides: TGTGCCAGTAGCCCGGGGGGGGTCTGGCAGCCCCAGCATTTT. As protein: CASSPGGVWQPQHF.

This chain uses TRBV5-4 with TRBJ2-3; a weak D match, TRBD2 (6 bases). Trimming cost V 2 bases and J 5 bases, with 6 bases left between them. CDR3 size: 12 residues. CDR1 SGHNT and CDR2 YYREEE come from the germline V gene (reference sequence). The CDR3 reads CASSFGGDTQYF. In DNA form, the CDR3 reads TGTGCCAGCAGCTTCGGGGGAGATACGCAGTATTTT.

This clone was counted between two and nine times. The chain carries TRBV7-2 and TRBJ2-1, with a tentative D call TRBD1 (6 bases). Germline values: CDR1 SGHTA, CDR2 FQGNSA. The CDR3 has 14 residues. V lost 3 bases to trimming and J lost 6 bases, with 12 bases between them. The CDR3 nucleotides are TGTGCCAGCAGCTTTCACCCAGGGGCCAATGAGCAGTTCTTC. Translation gives CASSFHPGANEQFF. Filled out from reference TRBV7-2 and TRBJ2-1, the complete variable domain reads GAGVSQSPSNKVTEKGKDVELRCDPISGHTALYWYRQSLGQGLEFLIYFQGNSAPDKSGLPSDRFSAERTGGSVSTLTIQRTQQEDSAVYLCASSFHPGANEQFFGPGTRLTVL.

This chain links TRBV18 with TRBJ1-5; TRBD1 matches 9 bases. CDR1 KGHSH and CDR2 LQKENI come from the germline V gene. With 5 bases clipped from V and 4 bases from J, the junction kept 3 bases outside the gene matches. This CDR3 region has 14 residues. The CDR3: CASSWDRVNQPQHF. CDR3 in DNA: TGTGCCAGCTCATGGGACAGGGTAAATCAGCCCCAGCATTTT.

Only one count was recorded for this clone. The rearrangement joins TRBV6-5 to TRBJ1-2; the match to TRBD1 covers 7 bases. The CDR3 length is 13 residues. CDR1 is MNHEY and CDR2 is SVGAGI in the germline V gene. V lost 5 bases and J lost 4; bases outside the gene matches: 4. In nucleotides, the CDR3 is TGTGCCAGCAGTCGACAGGGAAGCTATGGCTACACCTTC. Translating gives CASSRQGSYGYTF.

The J gene is TRBJ1-3, the V gene TRBV5-6; 11 nucleotides line up with TRBD1. Germline V CDR1 and CDR2: SGHDT, YYEEEE. The CDR3 is 18 amino acids. V shed 2 bases, J shed 4 bases, and the junction held 11 bases outside the gene matches. The CDR3 region has the DNA TGTGCCAGCAGCTTTGGGACAGGGGGGATATTTGGAGGAAACACCATATATTTT. Its translation is CASSFGTGGIFGGNTIYF.

The rearrangement joins TRBV20-1 to TRBJ2-5; TRBD2 might be the D (6 bases). CDR3 length: 15 residues. Germline CDR1 is DFQATT and CDR2 is SNEGSKA (reference sequence). V was clipped by 3 bases and J by 3 bases, with 17 bases between them. The CDR3 region has the DNA TGCAGTGCTAGTTTCGGCGGGGTAGGGGAAGAGACCCAGTACTTC. This sequence encodes CSASFGGVGEETQYF.

The CDR3, as DNA: TGTGCCAGCTCACCAACTAACAGCAATCAGCCCCAGCATTTT. Its translation: CASSPTNSNQPQHF. This chain uses TRBV18 with TRBJ1-5; D is unclear. In germline, CDR1 is KGHSH, CDR2 LQKENI. The V gene lost 2 bases and the J gene lost 1 base, with 6 bases spanning the gap. CDR3 length: 14 residues.

The rearrangement uses TRBV14 and TRBJ1-6, with unresolved D. V lost 1 base and J 7 bases, leaving 14 bases between the germline ends. The CDR3 has 16 amino acids. Germline CDR1 SGHDN, CDR2 FVKESK. In nucleotides, the CDR3 is TGTGCCAGCAGCCAAGTTGTGTCCACGGGGAATTCACCCCTCCACTTT. As protein: CASSQVVSTGNSPLHF.